The clone carrying this T cell receptor beta chain appeared a single time. Its antigen is unknown. TCR beta sequencing covered blood CD8+ and CD4+ T cells. Both CD4+ and CD8+ T cells were negatively isolated, and TEMRA cells underwent FACS enrichment. RNA totalling roughly 0.5 to 1 ug underwent reverse transcription with random hexamers. TCRdb passed the immunoSEQ multiplex PCR reads through MiXCR, listing each CDR3 protein once. The data show approximately 74,000 distinct CDR3 sequences, roughly 91% seen once. This entry comes from a study of CD8 T cells in Susac syndrome. Study background: More than 5 sequenced Susac syndrome patients had clinically active disease, while about 8 were in remission.

General study results and limits: The study recognized that the number of individuals in its TCR sequencing and HLA analysis was relatively small.

The specimen was CD4+ T cells from PBMCs. The source is a human donor with Susac syndrome.

CDR3 sequence: CASSDRDRAHNEQFF. The CDR3 DNA reads as TGTGCCAGCAGTGACAGGGACAGGGCCCACAATGAGCAGTTCTTC. The V and J genes are TRBV6-1 and TRBJ2-1; 9 bases align to TRBD1. Per the germline V gene, CDR1 is MNHNS and CDR2 is SASEGT. The CDR3 is 15 amino acids. V trimming: 3 bases; J trimming: 5 bases; junction bases outside the gene matches: 5.